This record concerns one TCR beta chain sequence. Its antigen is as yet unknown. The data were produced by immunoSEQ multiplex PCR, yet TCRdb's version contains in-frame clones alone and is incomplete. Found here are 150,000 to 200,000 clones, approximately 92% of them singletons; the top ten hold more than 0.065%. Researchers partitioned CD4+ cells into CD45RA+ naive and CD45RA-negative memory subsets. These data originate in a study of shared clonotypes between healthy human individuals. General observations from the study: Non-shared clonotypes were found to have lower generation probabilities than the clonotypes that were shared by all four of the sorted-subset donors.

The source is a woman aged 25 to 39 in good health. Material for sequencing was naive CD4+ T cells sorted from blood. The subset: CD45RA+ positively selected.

The CDR3 is CAWQLAGSSYEQYF. Written as DNA, the CDR3 is TGTGCCTGGCAACTAGCGGGCAGCTCCTACGAGCAGTACTTC. The chain has TRBV30 and TRBJ2-7, with 9 bases fitting TRBD2. Germline V gene sequence: CDR1 GTSNPN, CDR2 SVGIG (reference sequence). The CDR3 totals 14 residues. V was pared by 5 bases and J by 0 bases, with 5 bases of the junction left unmatched.